What follows are 6 T cell receptor beta chains derived from one specimen sequenced in a study of T cells in tuberculosis. Repertoires were generated with immunoSEQ multiplex PCR, while TCRdb's copy carries only in-frame clones and drops some. The sample carries approximately 49,000 clones, nearly 95% recorded once. Time point: new active TB diagnosis, blood taken before or within 7 days of starting treatment. The source was PBMCs, collected at tuberculosis diagnosis. These receptors all come from an adult with tuberculosis.

This clone was counted a single time. CDR3 nucleotide sequence: TGCGCCAGCAGCCAACTCGGACTGTTACAAGAGACCCAGTACTTC. Translated: CASSQLGLLQETQYF. The chain couples TRBV4-1 to TRBJ2-5; TRBD2 is a possible D gene (5 bases). Germline assignment: CDR1 MGHRA and CDR2 YSYEKL. With 2 bases removed from V and 2 bases from J, the gap between germline ends came to 12 bases. The CDR3 covers 15 residues.

This rearrangement joins TRBV29-1 to TRBJ2-1, with TRBD1 matching over 10 bases. This CDR3 is built from 16 residues. After removal of 6 bases from V and 8 bases from J, the junction contained 16 bases not matched to a gene. CDR1 is SQVTM and CDR2 is ANQGSEA in the germline V gene. CDR3 DNA: TGCAGCGTCCTGACAGGGGGCCCCTCCATGAACGATGAGCAGTTCTTC. Its translation is CSVLTGGPSMNDEQFF.

The rearrangement joins TRBV28 to TRBJ2-2, with TRBD2 matching 10 bases. The CDR3 spans 16 residues. Per germline, CDR1 MDHEN and CDR2 SYDVKM. V dropped 2 bases and J dropped 5; count of bases not matched to a gene: 5. The DNA of the CDR3 is TGTGCCAGCAGTTTAAGGGTAGCGGGAGGAACCGGGGAGCTGTTTTTT. It encodes CASSLRVAGGTGELFF.

This clone turned up a few times. The V call is TRBV19, the J call TRBJ1-5; tentatively, D is TRBD1 (5 bases). The germline V and J ends were trimmed by 3 bases and 2 bases, with 8 bases remaining between them. The CDR3 is 14 amino acids. CDR1 is LNHDA and CDR2 is SQIVND in the germline V gene (reference sequence). The CDR3 region is CASSISGRNQPQHF. The CDR3, as DNA: TGTGCCAGTAGTATTTCAGGGCGCAATCAGCCCCAGCATTTT.

This sequence joins TRBV5-4 and TRBJ1-1; 9 bases are a match to TRBD1. The V gene's germline CDR1 is SGHNT and CDR2 YYREEE (reference sequence). CDR3 length equals 15 residues. With V trimmed by 3 bases and J by 5 bases, 8 bases remained unmatched. The CDR3 here is CASSWLDRGRTEAFF. The CDR3 coding sequence is TGTGCCAGCAGCTGGCTGGACAGGGGTCGTACTGAAGCTTTCTTT.

This clone was recorded only once. The V gene is TRBV19, the J gene TRBJ2-7, with TRBD2 matching over 7 bases. From germline, CDR1 is LNHDA and CDR2 SQIVND (reference sequence). V lost 3 bases, J lost 9 bases, and 8 bases stayed unmatched. The CDR3 runs 13 residues. The CDR3 DNA follows: TGTGCCAGTAGTATTAGGAGCGGGATGCCGCAGTACTTC. Encoded protein: CASSIRSGMPQYF.